A single sample gave rise to the 20 T cell receptor beta chains below, sequenced in a study of blood T cell repertoires in COVID-19 (dated by TCRdb to 2018 to 2020). Libraries were prepared through the immunoSEQ multiplex PCR assay. Imported from immuneACCESS, the table was reduced by TCRdb to in-frame sequences with V and J called. These copies leave out some clones; in studies compared against another copy, an unresolved V gene accounts for under half, and the cause of the remainder is not known. The sample records about 170,000 clones, 70% to 85% of which are singletons. The ten top clones hold about 20% of the sample. Sequenced sample: peripheral blood. These receptors came from a woman of 80 years or more with acute or convalescent COVID-19.

This clone has just a few counts. The chain uses TRBV10-1 and TRBJ2-5; weak D call: TRBD2 (6 bases). Germline CDR1 and CDR2: WNHNN and SYGVQD (reference sequence). V shed 2 bases and J shed 4 bases, with 8 bases lying between them. This CDR3 has 13 residues. CDR3 bases: TGCGCCAGCAGTGAGGTCGGGGGAGAGACCCAGTACTTC. Amino acid sequence: CASSEVGGETQYF.

This chain connects TRBV27 to TRBJ1-2; D unclear. This CDR3 has 13 amino acids. The V end lost 0 bases, the J end lost 8 bases, and 10 bases lay between the germline ends. The germline V gene encodes CDR1 MNHEY and CDR2 SMNVEV (reference sequence). This CDR3 is CASSLSHSWGYTF. The CDR3 bases are TGTGCCAGCAGTTTATCCCACTCCTGGGGCTACACCTTC.

The V gene is TRBV18, the J gene TRBJ2-1; 9 bases map to TRBD2. This CDR3 spans 14 amino acids. Trimming at V came to 3 bases and at J to 7 bases, leaving 4 bases not matched to a gene. The germline V gene has CDR1 KGHSH and CDR2 LQKENI. The CDR3 DNA reads TGTGCCAGCTCACCGGGACTAGCATCTAATGAGCAGTTCTTC. Protein product: CASSPGLASNEQFF.

The CDR3 DNA reads TGTGCCAGCAGTGAGGCACCGGGACTTCTCTACACCGGGGAGCTGTTTTTT. It is translated as CASSEAPGLLYTGELFF. V is TRBV6-1 and J is TRBJ2-2, with TRBD2 as a possible D gene (6 bases). The germline CDR1 and CDR2 sequences are MNHNS and SASEGT. The CDR3 is made up of 17 amino acids. V was cut by 3 bases and J by 3 bases, with 17 bases left in between.

The gene calls are TRBV5-4 and TRBJ2-5, with TRBD2 as a possible D gene (7 bases). Looked up from germline, CDR1 is SGHNT and CDR2 is YYREEE (reference sequence). V lost 3 bases to trimming and J lost 5 bases, with 17 bases between them. The CDR3 sequence is 15 residues long. Here the CDR3 DNA reads TGTGCCAGCAGCTCATCAGCGGGGAGGGGGGAGACCCAGTACTTC. Residues: CASSSSAGRGETQYF.

The V call is TRBV7-2, the J call TRBJ1-6; 10 nucleotides agree with TRBD1. After removal of 8 bases from V and 7 bases from J, the junction contained 2 bases not matched to a gene. Germline values: CDR1 SGHTA, CDR2 FQGNSA. The CDR3 has 13 residues. CDR3 sequence: CASRQGANSPLHF. In DNA form, the CDR3 reads TGTGCCAGCCGACAGGGGGCGAATTCACCCCTCCACTTT.

The chain recombines TRBV14 with TRBJ2-7; 8 nucleotides line up with TRBD2. Trimming removed 4 bases from V and 1 base from J; junction bases left unmatched: 6. The CDR3 runs 15 residues. Per germline, CDR1 SGHDN and CDR2 FVKESK. The CDR3 loop reads CASSPLVAGSYEQYF. CDR3 bases: TGTGCCAGCAGCCCGCTTGTAGCGGGATCCTACGAGCAGTACTTC.

The chain is built from TRBV7-8 and TRBJ1-5, with 12 bases matching TRBD1. Germline V CDR1 and CDR2: SGHVS, FQNEAQ. This CDR3 is built from 16 residues. J was trimmed by 6 bases and V by 4 bases; bases with no gene match: 7. The CDR3 is CASSSRDRGRGQPQHF. The CDR3 DNA follows: TGTGCCAGCAGCTCCCGGGACAGGGGGCGAGGTCAGCCCCAGCATTTT. The full variable domain, with the rest looked up from reference TRBV7-8 and TRBJ1-5, is GAGVSQSPRYKVAKRGQDVALRCDPISGHVSLFWYQQALGQGPEFLTYFQNEAQLDKSGLPSDRFFAERPEGSVSTLKIQRTQQEDSAVYLCASSSRDRGRGQPQHFGDGTRLSIL.

This rearrangement joins TRBV7-2 to TRBJ1-5; no firm D call. Trimming took off 7 bases at V and 7 bases at J, with 17 bases between the two ends. The germline gives CDR1 SGHTA, CDR2 FQGNSA. The CDR3 spans 14 residues. The CDR3 spells CASTPGVGGQPQHF. CDR3 nucleotides: TGTGCCAGCACCCCCGGGGTGGGTGGCCAGCCCCAGCATTTT.

This clone qualifies as medium-sized. This sequence joins TRBV6-6 and TRBJ1-5; 9 bases line up with TRBD1. After removal of 2 bases from V and 6 bases from J, the junction contained 2 bases not matched to a gene. The germline CDR1 and CDR2 sequences are MNHNY and SVGAGI (reference sequence). The CDR3 runs to 14 residues. CDR3 sequence reads: CASSYGTGSQPQHF. In DNA form, the CDR3 reads TGTGCCAGCAGTTACGGGACAGGGAGTCAGCCCCAGCATTTT.

The rearrangement uses TRBV2 and TRBJ2-7; D may be TRBD1 (6 bases). Trimming shortened V by 7 bases and J by 2 bases, and 12 bases separated the two germline ends. Looked up from germline, CDR1 is SNHLY and CDR2 is FYNNEI. CDR3 length: 13 amino acids. CDR3 DNA sequence: TGTGCCAGCACCGGAGGACAGACCTACGAGCAGTACTTC. It encodes CASTGGQTYEQYF. The full variable domain, its missing parts supplied by reference TRBV2 and TRBJ2-7, is EPEVTQTPSHQVTQMGQEVILRCVPISNHLYFYWYRQILGQKVEFLVSFYNNEISEKSEIFDDQFSVERPDGSNFTLKIRSTKLEDSAMYFCASTGGQTYEQYFGPGTRLTVT.

DNA of the CDR3: TGTGCCAGCAGCTTGCGGGGATTCAACACTGAAGCTTTCTTT. It specifies CASSLRGFNTEAFF. V gene TRBV11-2 combines with J gene TRBJ1-1; D ambiguous. CDR1 and CDR2 (germline): SGHAT, FQNNGV. The CDR3 extends over 14 amino acids. The ends were cut back, 3 bases at V and 2 bases at J, with 10 bases in the middle.

This clone was counted only a few times. This chain uses TRBV30 with TRBJ1-3, with 8 bases that match TRBD1. Looked up from germline, CDR1 is GTSNPN and CDR2 is SVGIG (reference sequence). CDR3 length: 14 residues. V was pared by 5 bases and J by 0 bases, with 3 bases of the junction left unmatched. The CDR3 is CAWQGASSGNTIYF. CDR3 bases: TGTGCCTGGCAGGGGGCGAGCTCTGGAAACACCATATATTTT. The full variable domain, completed using reference TRBV30 and TRBJ1-3, is SQTIHQWPATLVQPVGSPLSLECTVEGTSNPNLYWYRQAAGRGLQLLFYSVGIGQISSEVPQNLSASRPQDRQFILSSKKLLLSDSGFYLCAWQGASSGNTIYFGEGSWLTVV.

The rearrangement joins TRBV15 to TRBJ2-7; 11 nucleotides match TRBD1. The junction had 3 bases not matched to a gene; V was cut back by 0 bases and J by 2 bases. The CDR3 loop spans 16 amino acids. Germline V lookup: CDR1 LNHNV, CDR2 YYDKDF (reference sequence). The CDR3 protein is CATSRDGGQGAYEQYF. As DNA, the CDR3 is TGTGCCACCAGCAGAGATGGGGGACAGGGGGCCTACGAGCAGTACTTC.

The chain is built from TRBV7-9 and TRBJ2-2, with 7 positions matching TRBD1. This CDR3 region has 16 residues. V trimming: 5 bases; J trimming: 7 bases; junction bases outside the gene matches: 13. The germline V gene encodes CDR1 SEHNR and CDR2 FQNEAQ (reference sequence). For the CDR3, the DNA is TGTGCCAGCAGCCCGCTGGACACTTGGGACAGCGGGGAGCTGTTTTTT. This codes for CASSPLDTWDSGELFF.

The chain couples TRBV30 to TRBJ1-1; 10 nucleotides line up with TRBD1. V trimming: 6 bases; J trimming: 11 bases; junction bases outside the gene matches: 9. Germline CDR1 reads GTSNPN; CDR2 reads SVGIG (reference sequence). The CDR3 is made up of 12 amino acids. CDR3 sequence reads: CACRPGTGVAFF. CDR3 bases: TGTGCCTGCCGTCCCGGGACAGGGGTTGCTTTCTTT.

The gene calls are TRBV19 and TRBJ1-5, with a weak D call TRBD1 (6 bases). This CDR3 region has 15 residues. Germline V gene lookup returns CDR1 LNHDA and CDR2 SQIVND (reference sequence). With 4 bases removed from V and 1 base from J, the gap between germline ends came to 11 bases. This CDR3 reads CASSKVRGSNQPQHF. In nucleotides, the CDR3 is TGTGCCAGTAGTAAGGTCAGGGGAAGCAATCAGCCCCAGCATTTT.

The chain uses TRBV11-2 and TRBJ1-2; D is unclear. Trimming took off 1 base at V and 5 bases at J, with 11 bases between the two ends. Looked up from germline, CDR1 is SGHAT and CDR2 is FQNNGV. This CDR3 is built from 14 residues. DNA of the CDR3: TGTGCCAGCAGCTTAGGCAGGACTGGATATGGCTACACCTTC. Translating it yields CASSLGRTGYGYTF.

The CDR3 loop reads CASSQTGAYGYTF. CDR3 coding DNA: TGTGCCAGCAGCCAGACAGGAGCCTATGGCTACACCTTC. The chain has TRBV3-1 (or the pseudogene TRBV3-2) and TRBJ1-2, with TRBD1 as a possible D gene (6 bases). The CDR3 runs 13 residues. The germline CDR1 and CDR2 sequences are LGHDT and YNNKEL (reference sequence). With 3 bases removed from V and 4 bases from J, the gap between germline ends came to 9 bases.

This chain links TRBV5-1 with TRBJ1-2; D possibly corresponds to TRBD1 (6 bases). The CDR3 is 14 amino acids. Germline V gives CDR1 SGHRS, CDR2 YFSETQ. The germline V and J ends were trimmed by 4 bases and 8 bases, with 18 bases remaining between them. This CDR3 reads CASSPDAGASGYTF. The DNA of the CDR3 is TGCGCCAGCAGCCCGGACGCGGGGGCGTCAGGCTACACCTTC.